This T cell receptor beta chain was obtained from a study of tumor-infiltrating lymphocytes in primary liver carcinoma. Looking at the study overall: Tissue type made little difference to sample yields of roughly 3.65 to 8 million productive TCRbeta reads.

Study results and limitations: Tumor region pairs outstripped tumor-adjacent and tumor-blood pairs in overlap.

The CDR3 has 13 amino acids. Germline values: CDR1 SQVTM, CDR2 ANQGSEA. From unsorted bulk tissue weighing roughly 17-31 mg, DNA and RNA were co-extracted. Each sampled tumor had five separate regions taken from it. The template, around 520 ng total RNA, yielded TCR beta cDNA made with a constant-region primer. Employing slightly modified ARM-PCR, three nested multiplex PCR rounds were run, and these gave rise to the TCR beta libraries. The first two PCR rounds used TRBV1-TRBV30 forward primers with a C-beta reverse primer, around 10 cycles each. TCRdb reanalysed the multiplex PCR reads using MiXCR and keeps one entry per CDR3 protein. The data hold some 100,000 distinct CDR3 sequences, with approximately 70% observed a single time. Details on this clonotype: Its antigen remains unknown. The junction does not match germline at one end; this may be a read error.

The chain couples TRBV29-1 to TRBJ1-5; unclear D gene. Sample: liver tumor tissue from sampling region 2. Subset meaning: tumor region T2, inferior pole. The clonotype was recovered from a woman aged 60-70 years with primary liver carcinoma and hepatitis B virus infection. Here the CDR3 DNA reads TGTAGCGTTGAGTGTGCCTCCCGCCAGCTCCAGCATTTT. It yields the protein CSVECASRQLQHF.